What follows are 20 T cell receptor beta chains derived from one specimen sequenced in a study of blood T cell repertoires in COVID-19. Assay used: immunoSEQ multiplex PCR; TCRdb lists only in-frame clones, some missing. The repertoire holds some 320,000 clones, with 85% as singletons. The sequencing input was PBMCs or T cells enriched from blood (not recorded which). The receptor source for this set is a woman aged 25 to 39 who had been exposed to COVID-19.

In its sample, this clone was seen once. The rearrangement uses TRBV4-1 and TRBJ1-1, with 10 bases identical to TRBD1. From germline, CDR1 is MGHRA and CDR2 YSYEKL. CDR3 length: 17 amino acids. Trimming at V came to 4 bases and at J to 3 bases, leaving 11 bases not matched to a gene. This CDR3 reads CASSPSPGTGDDTEAFF. Here the CDR3 DNA reads TGCGCCAGCAGCCCTAGTCCCGGGACAGGGGACGACACTGAAGCTTTCTTT.

The chain recombines TRBV7-9 with TRBJ1-5; 12 bases are shared with TRBD1. V gave up 1 base and J gave up 9 bases; unmatched junction bases: 13. Germline CDR1 reads SEHNR; CDR2 reads FQNEAQ (reference sequence). The CDR3 has 18 amino acids. CDR3 nucleotides: TGTGCCAGCAGCTTAGGGTCCCCGGGACAGGGGGCCAAAACGCCCCAGCATTTT. Translating it yields CASSLGSPGQGAKTPQHF. Full variable domain (missing parts from reference TRBV7-9 and TRBJ1-5): DTGVSQNPRHKITKRGQNVTFRCDPISEHNRLYWYRQTLGQGPEFLTYFQNEAQLEKSRLLSDRFSAERPKGSFSTLEIQRTEQGDSAMYLCASSLGSPGQGAKTPQHFGDGTRLSIL.

This clone has only a few counts. The genes are TRBV7-3 and TRBJ1-2; TRBD1 matches at 7 bases. The J segment lost 8 bases and the V segment lost 2 bases, leaving 11 bases of the junction unmatched. The germline gives CDR1 SGHTA, CDR2 FQGTGA. CDR3 length: 15 amino acids. For the CDR3, the DNA is TGTGCCAGCAGCTTAGGGGGACAGCCACCACGGGGCTACACCTTC. Protein: CASSLGGQPPRGYTF.

This clone is a singleton in its sample. The V call is TRBV11-2, the J call TRBJ2-4; TRBD1 might be the D (6 bases). V was shortened by 6 bases and J by 6 bases, with 12 bases between the two germline ends. Germline CDR1 is SGHAT and CDR2 is FQNNGV. The CDR3 runs to 13 residues. CDR3 amino acids: CASSQGSLNIQYF. The DNA for the CDR3 is TGTGCCAGCAGTCAGGGGTCCTTAAACATTCAGTACTTC.

The chain links TRBV28 to TRBJ1-5, with D perhaps TRBD1 (6 bases). CDR3 length: 17 residues. The germline V gene encodes CDR1 MDHEN and CDR2 SYDVKM. Deletions cut 4 bases from V and 6 bases from J, with 22 bases between. The DNA for the CDR3 is TGTGCCAGCAGTTCGACAGGTATCGAGTCGAAGGGTCAGCCCCAGCATTTT. Amino acid sequence: CASSSTGIESKGQPQHF.

The J gene is TRBJ2-7, the V gene TRBV18; D is perhaps TRBD1 (5 bases). The germline CDR1 and CDR2 sequences are KGHSH and LQKENI. Trimming shortened V by 1 base and J by 1 base, and 8 bases separated the two germline ends. This CDR3 contains 14 residues. DNA of the CDR3: TGTGCCAGCTCACCACTCCAGGGATCCTACGAGCAGTACTTC. Its translation: CASSPLQGSYEQYF.

This clone was counted a few times. This chain connects TRBV6-5 to TRBJ2-2; the match to TRBD1 covers 11 bases. This CDR3 is 16 amino acids long. Germline V gene sequence: CDR1 MNHEY, CDR2 SVGAGI. V shed 4 bases, J shed 2 bases, and the junction held 3 bases outside the gene matches. CDR3: CASSFRTGGNTGELFF. The DNA for the CDR3 is TGTGCCAGCAGTTTTAGGACAGGGGGCAACACCGGGGAGCTGTTTTTT.

The chain has TRBV6-5 and TRBJ1-6; a possible D gene is TRBD1 (5 bases). This CDR3 is 15 amino acids long. CDR1 and CDR2 (germline): MNHEY, SVGAGI. The V end was cut by 2 bases, the J end by 6 bases, with 11 bases between. CDR3 DNA: TGTGCCAGCAGTTACGACAGTAGTTCTAATTCACCCCTCCACTTT. It specifies CASSYDSSSNSPLHF.

This clone was detected only once. The chain joins TRBV5-1 to TRBJ2-7; 8 bases map to TRBD1. The CDR3 length is 16 residues. Trimming at V came to 4 bases and at J to 4 bases, leaving 13 bases not matched to a gene. Germline V gene lookup returns CDR1 SGHRS and CDR2 YFSETQ. As DNA, the CDR3 is TGCGCCAGCAGCCTAACTCCGGACAGGGTCGGGTACGAGCAGTACTTC. Translation: CASSLTPDRVGYEQYF. Looking up the rest from reference TRBV5-1 and TRBJ2-7 gives the full variable domain: KAGVTQTPRYLIKTRGQQVTLSCSPISGHRSVSWYQQTPGQGLQFLFEYFSETQRNKGNFPGRFSGRQFSNSRSEMNVSTLELGDSALYLCASSLTPDRVGYEQYFGPGTRLTVT.

The chain links TRBV28 to TRBJ1-1, with 7 bases matching TRBD1. The CDR3 runs to 14 residues. V was pared by 5 bases and J by 7 bases, with 10 bases of the junction left unmatched. The V gene's germline CDR1 is MDHEN and CDR2 SYDVKM. The CDR3 loop is CASSTYGTVDEAFF. The CDR3 nucleotides are TGTGCCAGCAGTACATACGGGACAGTCGATGAAGCTTTCTTT.

The chain couples TRBV4-1 to TRBJ1-2; tentatively, D is TRBD1 (6 bases). Germline V gene data show CDR1 as MGHRA and CDR2 as YSYEKL. CDR3 length: 15 residues. Trimming left V 5 bases short and J 4 bases short, with 17 bases between. Here the CDR3 reads CASSIPAGTPYGYTF. The DNA of the CDR3 is TGCGCCAGCAGCATTCCCGCTGGGACACCCTATGGCTACACCTTC.

The rearrangement uses TRBV7-8 and TRBJ1-4; TRBD1 agrees at 8 bases. In germline, CDR1 is SGHVS, CDR2 FQNEAQ. V lost 5 bases to trimming and J lost 6 bases; unmatched junction nucleotides: 8. The CDR3 totals 15 residues. The CDR3 protein is CASSPRQGPYEKLFF. CDR3 DNA: TGTGCCAGCAGCCCCCGACAGGGGCCGTATGAAAAACTGTTTTTT.

This chain links TRBV7-9 with TRBJ1-2; D is perhaps TRBD1 (6 bases). Per germline, CDR1 SEHNR and CDR2 FQNEAQ (reference sequence). The CDR3 extends over 13 amino acids. Trimming stripped 3 bases from V and 8 bases from J, with 13 bases between. The CDR3 DNA is TGTGCCAGCAGCTTTGCACAGGGCGACGGCTACACCTTC. Translated: CASSFAQGDGYTF.

The chain has TRBV30 and TRBJ1-3; D gene ambiguous. CDR3 length: 15 residues. CDR1 and CDR2 (germline): GTSNPN, SVGIG (reference sequence). V was cut by 0 bases and J by 1 base, with 10 bases left in between. The CDR3 here is CAWSVVSASGNTIYF. In nucleotides, the CDR3 is TGTGCCTGGAGTGTTGTTTCCGCGTCTGGAAACACCATATATTTT. The full variable domain, rest sourced from reference TRBV30 and TRBJ1-3, is SQTIHQWPATLVQPVGSPLSLECTVEGTSNPNLYWYRQAAGRGLQLLFYSVGIGQISSEVPQNLSASRPQDRQFILSSKKLLLSDSGFYLCAWSVVSASGNTIYFGEGSWLTVV.

This chain uses TRBV7-2 with TRBJ2-1; 7 positions agree with TRBD1. V lost 7 bases, J lost 2 bases, and 5 bases stayed unmatched. Germline V lookup: CDR1 SGHTA, CDR2 FQGNSA. CDR3 length: 14 residues. The CDR3 is CASKGARAYNEQFF. CDR3 DNA: TGTGCCAGCAAGGGGGCTCGCGCCTACAATGAGCAGTTCTTC.

This chain uses TRBV11-3 with TRBJ2-7, with a weak D call TRBD2 (6 bases). In germline, CDR1 is SGHNT, CDR2 YENEEA. The CDR3 contains 13 residues. Between the trimmed V and J ends, which lost 5 bases and 7 bases, there was a span of 15 bases. The CDR3 protein is CASSPTGVREQYF. The CDR3 nucleotides read TGTGCCAGCAGCCCGACGGGGGTTAGGGAGCAGTACTTC.

The J gene is TRBJ2-7, the V gene TRBV5-1; 8 bases agree with TRBD2. The ends lost 3 bases at V and 5 bases at J; junction bases unmatched: 10. CDR3 length: 15 residues. Germline loops: CDR1 SGHRS, CDR2 YFSETQ. CDR3 residues: CASSSGGRSVDEQYF. DNA of the CDR3: TGCGCCAGCAGCTCAGGCGGGAGGTCGGTTGACGAGCAGTACTTC.

The V gene is TRBV9, the J gene TRBJ1-2; D ambiguous. The V and J ends lost 6 bases and 8 bases respectively, with 17 bases between them. The CDR3 runs 13 residues. CDR1 is SGDLS, CDR2 YYNGEE, per germline. CDR3 protein: CASNRGNREGYTF. The CDR3 DNA follows: TGTGCCAGCAACCGCGGAAACCGGGAAGGCTACACCTTC.

The chain couples TRBV19 to TRBJ2-3, with TRBD2 identical over 9 bases. Germline V CDR1 and CDR2: LNHDA, SQIVND (reference sequence). The CDR3 is made up of 16 amino acids. After removal of 3 bases from V and 1 base from J, the junction contained 5 bases not matched to a gene. For the CDR3, the DNA is TGTGCCAGTAGTATGGGTAGCGGGAGTCGCACAGATACGCAGTATTTT. Translating gives CASSMGSGSRTDTQYF.

This clone is a singleton in its sample. CDR3 in DNA: TGTGCCAGCAGCCAAGATCACAGGGGCTCTGGAAACACCATATATTTT. It codes for CASSQDHRGSGNTIYF. The chain is built from TRBV3-1 (or the pseudogene TRBV3-2) and TRBJ1-3; 7 nucleotides agree with TRBD1. The CDR3 is 16 residues long. Germline CDR1 reads LGHDT; CDR2 reads YNNKEL (reference sequence). V lost 0 bases and J lost 0; bases outside the gene matches: 2.